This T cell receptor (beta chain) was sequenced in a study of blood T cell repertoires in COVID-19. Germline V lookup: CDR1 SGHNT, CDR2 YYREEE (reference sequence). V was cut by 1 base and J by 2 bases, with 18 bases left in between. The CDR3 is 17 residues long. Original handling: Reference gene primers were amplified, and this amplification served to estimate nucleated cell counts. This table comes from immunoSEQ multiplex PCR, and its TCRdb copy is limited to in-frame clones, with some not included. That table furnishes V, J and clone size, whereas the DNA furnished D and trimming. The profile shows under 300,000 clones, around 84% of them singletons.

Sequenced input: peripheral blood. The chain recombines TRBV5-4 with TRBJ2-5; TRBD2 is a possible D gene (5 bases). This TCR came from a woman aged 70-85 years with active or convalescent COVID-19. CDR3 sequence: CASSLNSGGYVQETQYF. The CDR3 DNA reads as TGTGCCAGCAGCTTGAATTCGGGCGGGTACGTACAAGAGACCCAGTACTTC.